This T cell receptor beta chain was captured by sequencing in a study of blood T cell repertoires in COVID-19. Study details: The analysed material was cDNA or gDNA that came from T cells, B-cell-depleted T cells, or PBMCs.

Per germline, CDR1 GTSNPN and CDR2 SVGIG (reference sequence). The V and J ends lost 0 bases and 0 bases respectively, with 3 bases between them. This CDR3 region has 13 residues. Measured with immunoSEQ multiplex PCR; TCRdb has only the in-frame clones, and not every one. The top ten clones hold 4% to 4.5% of a sample with under 500,000 clones, around 89% of them seen once. The chain carries TRBV30 and TRBJ1-5; D ambiguous. Source material: peripheral blood. The TCR was taken from a woman aged 30 to 39 with acute or convalescent COVID-19. This chain's CDR3 is CAWSVYSNQPQHF. The CDR3 nucleotides are TGTGCCTGGAGTGTGTATAGCAATCAGCCCCAGCATTTT.